This entry lists 3 T cell receptor beta chains sequenced from one sample in a study of T cell responses to AZD1222 COVID-19 vaccine. The data were produced by immunoSEQ multiplex PCR, yet TCRdb's version contains in-frame clones alone and is incomplete. The repertoire includes some 130,000 clones, about nine tenths of them detected once, and 6.9% sits in the top ten. The sequencing here drew on peripheral blood, taken on day 0 of AZD1222 vaccination. Receptors originate from an adult in good health.

This sequence joins TRBV19 and TRBJ1-6, with 9 bases lining up with TRBD1. The V gene end was trimmed by 3 bases and the J gene end by 10 bases; junction bases not matched to a gene: 13. This CDR3 spans 17 amino acids. Germline V CDR1 and CDR2: LNHDA, SQIVND (reference sequence). This CDR3 is CASSILPGGQGRSPLHF. CDR3 coding DNA: TGTGCCAGTAGTATTCTACCGGGGGGACAGGGCAGGTCACCCCTCCACTTT.

The sample holds one count of this clone. The chain joins TRBV3-1 (or the pseudogene TRBV3-2) to TRBJ2-1; D not resolved. The V gene lost 0 bases and the J gene lost 0 bases, with 9 bases spanning the gap. CDR1 is LGHDT, CDR2 YNNKEL, per germline (reference sequence). This CDR3 contains 16 residues. Here the CDR3 reads CASSQDLAPSYNEQFF. The DNA of the CDR3 is TGTGCCAGCAGCCAAGATTTAGCTCCCTCCTACAATGAGCAGTTCTTC.

The CDR3 sequence is CASSPLGLGEKLFF. CDR3 bases: TGTGCCAGCAGCCCGCTGGGACTGGGGGAAAAACTGTTTTTT. This chain joins TRBV7-2 and TRBJ1-4; tentative D call: TRBD1 (5 bases). CDR3 length equals 14 residues. V was trimmed by 5 bases and J by 8 bases, leaving 15 bases between them. Germline CDR1 reads SGHTA; CDR2 reads FQGNSA.